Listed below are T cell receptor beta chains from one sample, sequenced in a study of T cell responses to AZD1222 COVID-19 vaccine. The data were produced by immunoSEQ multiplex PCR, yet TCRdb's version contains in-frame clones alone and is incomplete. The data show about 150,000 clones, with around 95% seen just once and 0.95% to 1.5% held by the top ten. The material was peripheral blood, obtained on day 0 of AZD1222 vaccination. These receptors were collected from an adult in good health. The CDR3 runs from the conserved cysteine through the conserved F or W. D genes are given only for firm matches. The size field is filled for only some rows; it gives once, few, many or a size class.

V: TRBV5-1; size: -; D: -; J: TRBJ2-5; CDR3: CASSLVWGETQYF; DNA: TGCGCCAGCAGCTTGGTTTGGGGGGAGACCCAGTACTTC
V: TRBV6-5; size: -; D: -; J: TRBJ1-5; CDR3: CASSPRVPSNQPQHF; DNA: TGTGCCAGCAGCCCCCGGGTCCCGAGCAATCAGCCCCAGCATTTT
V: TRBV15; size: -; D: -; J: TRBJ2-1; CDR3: CATSRSRDDHNEQFF; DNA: TGTGCCACCAGCAGAAGTCGGGACGACCACAATGAGCAGTTCTTC
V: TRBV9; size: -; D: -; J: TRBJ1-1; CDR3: CASSFTHLGNTEAFF; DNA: TGTGCCAGCAGCTTTACCCATCTGGGGAACACTGAAGCTTTCTTT
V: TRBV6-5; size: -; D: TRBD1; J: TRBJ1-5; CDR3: CASSEGTGVGQPQHF; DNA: TGTGCCAGCAGCGAGGGGACAGGGGTAGGGCAGCCCCAGCATTTT
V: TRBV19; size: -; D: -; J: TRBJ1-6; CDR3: CASSHGTQRRSPLHF; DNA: TGTGCCAGTAGTCACGGGACCCAAAGGAGGTCACCCCTCCACTTT
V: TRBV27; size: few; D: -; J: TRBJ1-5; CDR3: CASSPLGVRSNQPQHF; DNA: TGTGCCAGCAGTCCCCTCGGGGTTCGGAGCAATCAGCCCCAGCATTTT
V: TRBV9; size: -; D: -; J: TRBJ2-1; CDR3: CASSVGDTRGEQFF; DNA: TGTGCCAGCAGCGTAGGGGACACCCGAGGGGAGCAGTTCTTC
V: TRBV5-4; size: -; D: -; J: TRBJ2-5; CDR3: CASHGGIGETQYF; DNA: TGTGCCAGCCACGGTGGGATCGGAGAGACCCAGTACTTC
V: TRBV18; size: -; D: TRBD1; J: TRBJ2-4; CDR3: CASSSTGTGGLPSIQYF; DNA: TGTGCCAGCTCATCAACCGGGACAGGAGGGCTTCCAAGCATTCAGTACTTC
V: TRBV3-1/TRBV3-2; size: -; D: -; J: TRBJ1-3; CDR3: CASSQGQRLRGNTIYF; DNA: TGTGCCAGCAGCCAGGGGCAGCGACTAAGGGGAAACACCATATATTTT
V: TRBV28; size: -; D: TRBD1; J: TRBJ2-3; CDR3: CASRSGQGATDTQYF; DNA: TGTGCCAGCAGATCCGGACAGGGGGCAACAGATACGCAGTATTTT
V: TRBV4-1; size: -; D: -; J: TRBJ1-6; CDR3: CASSQPFRDSPLHF; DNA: TGCGCCAGCAGCCAACCTTTCAGGGATTCACCCCTCCACTTT
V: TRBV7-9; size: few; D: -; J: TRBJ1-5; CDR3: CASSPDGYQPQHF; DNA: TGTGCCAGCAGCCCGGACGGATATCAGCCCCAGCATTTT
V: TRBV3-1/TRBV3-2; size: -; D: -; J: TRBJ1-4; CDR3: CASSQDPGGRNEKLFF; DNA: TGTGCCAGCAGCCAAGATCCTGGGGGACGAAATGAAAAACTGTTTTTT
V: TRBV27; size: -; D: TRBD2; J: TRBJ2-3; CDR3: CASSLGSGGAIDTQYF; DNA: TGTGCCAGCAGTTTAGGTAGCGGGGGGGCCATCGATACGCAGTATTTT
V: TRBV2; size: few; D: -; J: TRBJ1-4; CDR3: CASSIQRHNEKLFF; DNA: TGTGCCAGCAGTATACAGAGACATAATGAAAAACTGTTTTTT
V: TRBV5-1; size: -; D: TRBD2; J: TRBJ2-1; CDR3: CASSSGLAAYNEQFF; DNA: TGCGCCAGCAGTTCGGGACTAGCGGCCTACAATGAGCAGTTCTTC
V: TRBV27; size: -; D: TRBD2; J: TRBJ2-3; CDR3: CASSLAGDTQYF; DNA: TGTGCCAGCAGTCTAGCGGGGGATACGCAGTATTTT
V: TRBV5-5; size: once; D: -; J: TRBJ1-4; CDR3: CASSLAATTNEKLFF; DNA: TGTGCCAGCAGCTTGGCGGCAACAACTAATGAAAAACTGTTTTTT
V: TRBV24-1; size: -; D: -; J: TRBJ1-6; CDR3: CATSDNPSRNTPLHF; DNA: TGTGCCACCAGTGATAACCCCTCCCGCAACACACCCCTCCACTTT
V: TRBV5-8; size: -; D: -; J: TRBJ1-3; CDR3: CASSTNRASGNTIYF; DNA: TGTGCCAGCAGCACGAACAGGGCCTCTGGAAACACCATATATTTT
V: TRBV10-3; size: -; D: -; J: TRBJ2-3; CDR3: CAISEGSGEADTQYF; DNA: TGTGCCATCAGTGAGGGATCCGGCGAGGCAGATACGCAGTATTTT
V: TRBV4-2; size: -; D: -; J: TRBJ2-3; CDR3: CASSQGWAGTDTQYF; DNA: TGTGCCAGCAGCCAAGGTTGGGCGGGGACAGATACGCAGTATTTT
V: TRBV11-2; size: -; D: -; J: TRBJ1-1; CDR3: CASSFVRGSNTEAFF; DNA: TGTGCCAGCAGCTTTGTCAGGGGCTCGAACACTGAAGCTTTCTTT
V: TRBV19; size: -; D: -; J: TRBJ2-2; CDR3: CASSTGLLTQPNTGELFF; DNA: TGTGCCAGTAGCACCGGCCTCCTCACCCAACCGAACACCGGGGAGCTGTTTTTT
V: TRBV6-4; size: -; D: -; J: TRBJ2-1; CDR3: CASSDNVVSSYNEQFF; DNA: TGTGCCAGCAGTGACAATGTGGTGAGCTCCTACAATGAGCAGTTCTTC
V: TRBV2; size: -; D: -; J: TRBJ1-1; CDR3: CASSERQGNTEAFF; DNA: TGTGCCAGCAGTGAACGGCAGGGGAACACTGAAGCTTTCTTT
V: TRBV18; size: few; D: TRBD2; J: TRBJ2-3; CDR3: CASSSTSGDATDTQYF; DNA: TGTGCCAGCTCTTCGACTAGCGGGGACGCCACAGATACGCAGTATTTT
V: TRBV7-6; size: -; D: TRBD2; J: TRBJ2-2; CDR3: CASSGGLAANTGELFF; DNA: TGTGCCAGCAGCGGGGGACTAGCGGCAAACACCGGGGAGCTGTTTTTT
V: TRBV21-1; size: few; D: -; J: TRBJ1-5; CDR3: CCLGQPQHF; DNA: TGTTGCCTCGGACAGCCCCAGCATTTT